Below are 26 T cell receptor beta chains sequenced from a single sample in a study of shared clonotypes between healthy human individuals. Clones were sequenced by immunoSEQ multiplex PCR, and TCRdb holds only the in-frame ones, with some missing. The table lists about 980,000 clones, over 60% of them singletons. The sample taken for sequencing was memory CD4+ T cells sorted from blood. Regarding subset: CD45RA-negative fraction. These receptors all stem from a man aged 18-30 years in good health.

This clone was counted only a few times. This chain connects TRBV6-5 to TRBJ1-6; 11 positions match TRBD1. There are 14 residues in the CDR3. The V gene end was trimmed by 6 bases and the J gene end by 8 bases; junction bases not matched to a gene: 3. Germline V gene lookup returns CDR1 MNHEY and CDR2 SVGAGI. The CDR3 region is CASRVGQGDSPLHF. CDR3 bases: TGTGCCAGCAGGGTGGGACAGGGGGATTCACCCCTCCACTTT.

CDR3 in amino acids: CASSLLGSPLHF. The DNA of the CDR3 is TGTGCCAGCAGCTTATTGGGTTCACCCCTCCACTTT. J is TRBJ1-6 and V is TRBV7-9; no firm D call. V was trimmed by 2 bases and J by 9 bases, leaving 5 bases between them. The CDR3 extends over 12 amino acids. Germline V CDR1 and CDR2: SEHNR, FQNEAQ (reference sequence).

A single count supports this clone. The chain links TRBV19 to TRBJ1-2; perhaps TRBD1 as D (5 bases). CDR3 size: 18 residues. The V end lost 6 bases, the J end lost 0 bases, and 23 bases lay between the germline ends. Germline V gene sequence: CDR1 LNHDA, CDR2 SQIVND (reference sequence). The CDR3 DNA sequence: TGTGCCAGTAGCAACGAAGGGGCACTCTTAAAATCTAACTATGGCTACACCTTC. This encodes CASSNEGALLKSNYGYTF.

A word on this clone: Other DNA sequences in the same sample also yield this CDR3. V and J are TRBV2 and TRBJ2-2; D is unclear. With 8 bases removed from V and 7 bases from J, the gap between germline ends came to 5 bases. The CDR3 length is 10 residues. CDR1 and CDR2 from the germline V gene are SNHLY and FYNNEI. The CDR3 loop is CASGRGELFF. The CDR3 nucleotides are TGTGCCAGCGGCCGCGGGGAGCTGTTTTTT.

In this sample, this clone turned up once. This chain uses TRBV9 with TRBJ2-5; D unclear. The CDR3 sequence is 10 residues long. V dropped 6 bases and J dropped 7 bases, with 7 bases sitting between them. CDR1 and CDR2 (germline): SGDLS, YYNGEE. CDR3 region: CASILTTQYF. CDR3 nucleotide sequence: TGTGCCAGCATTCTAACGACCCAGTACTTC.

The CDR3 sequence is CASSKGRIAGENIQYF. DNA for the CDR3: TGTGCCAGCAGCAAAGGGCGGATCGCGGGCGAAAACATTCAGTACTTC. The chain links TRBV7-2 to TRBJ2-4; D is perhaps TRBD2 (5 bases). From germline, CDR1 is SGHTA and CDR2 FQGNSA. Trimming shortened V by 5 bases and J by 5 bases, and 19 bases separated the two germline ends. CDR3 length: 16 amino acids.

The chain links TRBV6-5 to TRBJ2-5, with TRBD2 matching 9 bases. CDR1 is MNHEY, CDR2 SVGAGI, per germline. The junction had 4 bases not matched to a gene; V was cut back by 4 bases and J by 4 bases. The CDR3 is made up of 14 amino acids. CDR3 bases: TGTGCCAGCAGTTCCGGACTAGCGCGAGAGACCCAGTACTTC. Translating gives CASSSGLARETQYF.

This chain links TRBV6-4 with TRBJ1-5; no firm D call. This CDR3 is 8 amino acids long. Trimming took off 7 bases at V and 11 bases at J, with 3 bases between the two ends. Germline V CDR1 and CDR2: MRHNA, SNTAGT. The CDR3 sequence: CASKTQHF. For the CDR3, the DNA is TGTGCCAGCAAGACCCAGCATTTT.

This clone has a count of ten or more. The chain couples TRBV18 to TRBJ2-5; D not certain. This CDR3 spans 11 amino acids. Trimming took 6 bases from V and 3 from J, leaving 5 bases between them. Germline V gene lookup returns CDR1 KGHSH and CDR2 LQKENI. The CDR3 here is CASSKKETQYF. CDR3 nucleotides: TGTGCCAGCTCTAAAAAAGAGACCCAGTACTTC.

This clone was recorded a few times. The chain links TRBV18 to TRBJ2-5; D could derive from TRBD1 or TRBD2 (5 bases each). The V gene's germline CDR1 is KGHSH and CDR2 LQKENI. The CDR3 is 13 amino acids. Trimming left V 4 bases short and J 2 bases short, with 8 bases between. The CDR3 region has the DNA TGTGCCAGCTCACGGGACGTACAAGAGACCCAGTACTTC. Its translation: CASSRDVQETQYF.

This clone has a handful of counts. This chain joins TRBV11-2 and TRBJ2-1, with unresolved D. CDR1 is SGHAT, CDR2 FQNNGV, per germline. Trimming took off 1 base at V and 0 bases at J, with 16 bases between the two ends. The CDR3 spans 18 residues. The CDR3 DNA reads as TGTGCCAGCAGCTTAGTCCCTTTACGGGCCAGCTCCTACAATGAGCAGTTCTTC. It translates to CASSLVPLRASSYNEQFF.

The chain recombines TRBV10-3 with TRBJ2-2; no reliable D call. Germline CDR1 reads ENHRY; CDR2 reads SYGVKD. This CDR3 contains 14 residues. V shed 0 bases and J shed 8 bases, with 10 bases lying between them. The CDR3 spells CAISESASGGELFF. CDR3 coding DNA: TGTGCCATCAGTGAGTCGGCCTCAGGTGGGGAGCTGTTTTTT.

The rearrangement uses TRBV7-8 and TRBJ2-2; 10 nucleotides line up with TRBD2. Trimming took 1 base from V and 6 from J; bases not matched to a gene: 11. Germline V gene lookup returns CDR1 SGHVS and CDR2 FQNEAQ. The CDR3 contains 18 residues. The chain's CDR3 is CASSLGAQAGGPAGELFF. CDR3 nucleotides: TGTGCCAGCAGCTTAGGGGCCCAAGCGGGGGGGCCTGCCGGGGAGCTGTTTTTT.

V gene TRBV5-6 combines with J gene TRBJ1-6; D unresolved. Trimming left V 2 bases short and J 7 bases short, with 13 bases between. Germline CDR1 reads SGHDT; CDR2 reads YYEEEE. The CDR3 loop spans 15 amino acids. CDR3 DNA sequence: TGTGCCAGCAGCTTACGCGAAGCACGGAATTCACCCCTCCACTTT. Translated: CASSLREARNSPLHF.

The chain uses TRBV6-5 and TRBJ2-7; tentatively, D is TRBD1 or TRBD2 (5 bases each). The germline V gene encodes CDR1 MNHEY and CDR2 SVGAGI. Trimming stripped 8 bases from V and 0 bases from J, with 11 bases between. This CDR3 region has 13 residues. The CDR3 protein is CASGLGASYEQYF. The CDR3 coding sequence is TGTGCCAGCGGACTTGGGGCCTCCTACGAGCAGTACTTC.

The chain uses TRBV11-2 and TRBJ2-2; tentatively, D is TRBD1 (5 bases). The germline V and J ends were trimmed by 1 base and 3 bases, with 18 bases remaining between them. There are 18 residues in the CDR3. The germline V gene encodes CDR1 SGHAT and CDR2 FQNNGV. CDR3 nucleotide sequence: TGTGCCAGCAGCTTAGGGTTCAGGGTTCGTTCGGACACCGGGGAGCTGTTTTTT. Amino acid sequence: CASSLGFRVRSDTGELFF.

The chain is built from TRBV4-1 and TRBJ1-6, with 8 bases aligning to TRBD1. This CDR3 has 17 amino acids. V shed 4 bases and J 8 bases; nucleotides not matched to a gene: 13. CDR1 and CDR2 from the germline V gene are MGHRA and YSYEKL. In DNA form, the CDR3 reads TGCGCCAGCAGCCCGCCCCAGACAGGGGATTTTGATTCACCCCTCCACTTT. Translating it yields CASSPPQTGDFDSPLHF.

J is TRBJ2-3 and V is TRBV5-1; 8 bases match TRBD2. The CDR3 sequence is 15 residues long. Germline V lookup: CDR1 SGHRS, CDR2 YFSETQ. Trimming at V came to 0 bases and at J to 3 bases, leaving 3 bases not matched to a gene. CDR3 nucleotide sequence: TGCGCCAGCAGCTTGGACGGGAGGGCTACAGATACGCAGTATTTT. Protein product: CASSLDGRATDTQYF.

This clone was counted once. The rearrangement links TRBV6-1 to TRBJ2-7; D might be TRBD2 (6 bases). CDR1 MNHNS and CDR2 SASEGT come from the germline V gene. With 7 bases removed from V and 4 bases from J, the gap between germline ends came to 14 bases. This CDR3 spans 13 amino acids. This chain's CDR3 is CASIRTGLYEQYF. CDR3 in DNA: TGTGCCAGCATTAGAACGGGACTTTACGAGCAGTACTTC.

The chain joins TRBV9 to TRBJ2-6, with D tentatively TRBD2 (5 bases). The V end lost 0 bases, the J end lost 2 bases, and 15 bases lay between the germline ends. CDR3 length equals 18 residues. Germline values: CDR1 SGDLS, CDR2 YYNGEE. The CDR3 protein is CASSVGGGLAAGANVLTF. CDR3 DNA: TGTGCCAGCAGCGTAGGCGGAGGCTTGGCTGCTGGGGCCAACGTCCTGACTTTC.

The rearrangement links TRBV5-6 to TRBJ2-5, with D perhaps TRBD1 (5 bases). Trimming stripped 4 bases from V and 4 bases from J, with 17 bases between. Germline V gene data show CDR1 as SGHDT and CDR2 as YYEEEE. The CDR3 runs 15 residues. The CDR3 sequence: CASSTGRTGAETQYF. In DNA form, the CDR3 reads TGTGCCAGCAGCACCGGACGTACAGGCGCAGAGACCCAGTACTTC.

This clone was picked up a small number of times. V usage is TRBV10-3 and J usage is TRBJ2-2; D unresolved. This CDR3 contains 12 residues. Trimming took off 6 bases at V and 4 bases at J, with 6 bases between the two ends. CDR1 is ENHRY, CDR2 SYGVKD, per germline. This CDR3 reads CAISTVTGELFF. The CDR3 nucleotides read TGTGCCATCAGCACAGTCACCGGGGAGCTGTTTTTT.

Of note for this clone: Other DNA sequences within the sample encode an identical CDR3. V is TRBV5-1 and J is TRBJ2-6; D not certain. Germline CDR1 SGHRS, CDR2 YFSETQ. V lost 1 base, J lost 1 base, and 6 bases lay in between. This CDR3 has 15 residues. The CDR3 DNA sequence: TGCGCCAGCAGCTTGCGTCTATCTGGGGCCAACGTCCTGACTTTC. Translating gives CASSLRLSGANVLTF.

The V gene is TRBV27, the J gene TRBJ2-2; 8 bases match TRBD1. V gave up 7 bases and J gave up 3 bases; unmatched junction bases: 4. Germline CDR1 is MNHEY and CDR2 is SMNVEV (reference sequence). The CDR3 is 14 amino acids. CDR3 DNA sequence: TGTGCCAGCACCCGACAGGGGCACACCGGGGAGCTGTTTTTT. It encodes CASTRQGHTGELFF.

The genes are TRBV5-4 and TRBJ1-5; D ambiguous. The V end was cut by 0 bases, the J end by 0 bases, with 10 bases between. The CDR3 length is 16 residues. Germline CDR1 SGHNT, CDR2 YYREEE (reference sequence). CDR3 loop: CASSLAREGSNQPQHF. The CDR3 bases are TGTGCCAGCAGCTTGGCGCGGGAGGGTAGCAATCAGCCCCAGCATTTT.

This chain connects TRBV10-3 to TRBJ2-5; D possibly corresponds to TRBD2 (5 bases). The germline V gene has CDR1 ENHRY and CDR2 SYGVKD. V gave up 3 bases and J gave up 3 bases, with 5 bases separating them. The CDR3 is made up of 12 amino acids. The DNA of the CDR3 is TGTGCCATCAGTGACGGGGAAGAGACCCAGTACTTC. This translates into CAISDGEETQYF.